Shown below are 8 T cell receptor beta chains from a single sample sequenced in a study of Graves' ophthalmopathy and Graves' hyperthyroidism. CDR3 regions of TCR beta were amplified from RNA transcripts. The first round was an RT-PCR with HTBI primers, and the second round was a multiplex PCR. TCRdb recomputed calls from the multiplex PCR reads with MiXCR, one row per CDR3 protein. The sample lists 1 million to 1.3 million distinct CDR3 sequences, around a third occurring once. The material sequenced was peripheral blood or thyroid tissue (not recorded which). These receptors all stem from an adult man with Graves' hyperthyroidism.

Turning to this clonotype: Germline is not matched at one junction end, which may reflect a read error. The V gene is TRBV9, the J gene TRBJ1-6; D is unresolved. The CDR3 has 14 residues. Germline-derived CDR1 and CDR2 are SGDLS and YYNGEE. CDR3 DNA: TGTGCCTGCAGCGTAGATGGGCAGGATTCACCCCTCCACTTT. Translating it yields CACSVDGQDSPLHF.

This clonotype was counted only a few times. V is TRBV11-2 and J is TRBJ2-7; 10 bases are shared with TRBD2. Trimming cost V 3 bases and J 3 bases; bases outside gene matches: 2. This CDR3 comprises 14 residues. Germline V lookup: CDR1 SGHAT, CDR2 FQNNGV. For the CDR3, the DNA is TGTGCCAGCAGCTTCACTAGCGGGATCTACGAGCAGTACTTC. This gives the protein CASSFTSGIYEQYF.

This sequence joins TRBV10-3 and TRBJ2-7; possibly TRBD1 or TRBD2 for D (5 bases each). This CDR3 has 13 residues. CDR1 ENHRY and CDR2 SYGVKD come from the germline V gene. Trimming removed 5 bases from V and 9 bases from J, with 17 bases in between. The CDR3 loop reads CAISSGQPLRQYF. The DNA of the CDR3 is TGTGCCATCAGTTCGGGGCAGCCACTTCGGCAGTACTTC.

This clonotype has only a few counts. The chain has TRBV10-3 and TRBJ1-2, with D possibly matching TRBD1 (5 bases). Germline V gives CDR1 ENHRY, CDR2 SYGVKD. Trimming took off 10 bases at V and 3 bases at J, with 18 bases between the two ends. The CDR3 consists of 14 residues. In nucleotides, the CDR3 is TGTGCCACCTCCCGCAGGCGGGGGGACTATGGCTACACCTTC. It codes for CATSRRRGDYGYTF.

In this sample, this clonotype turned up many times. This chain connects TRBV29-1 to TRBJ2-5, with D unresolved. V was clipped by 5 bases and J by 2 bases, with 9 bases between them. The CDR3 sequence is 12 residues long. Germline CDR1 is SQVTM and CDR2 is ANQGSEA. In nucleotides, the CDR3 is TGCAGCGTTCCTACAGATCAAGAGACCCAGTACTTC. Protein product: CSVPTDQETQYF. Complete variable domain (other parts from reference TRBV29-1 and TRBJ2-5): SAVISQKPSRDICQRGTSLTIQCQVDSQVTMMFWYRQQPGQSLTLIATANQGSEATYESGFVIDKFPISRPNLTFSTLTVSNMSPEDSSIYLCSVPTDQETQYFGPGTRLLVL.

The J gene is TRBJ2-7, the V gene TRBV5-1; D is possibly TRBD1 (7 bases). Germline CDR1 and CDR2: SGHRS and YFSETQ. The germline V and J ends were trimmed by 3 bases and 6 bases, with 13 bases remaining between them. The CDR3 totals 13 residues. CDR3 sequence reads: CASSSIQGGEQYF. CDR3 nucleotide sequence: TGCGCCAGCAGCTCGATCCAGGGGGGCGAGCAGTACTTC.

The chain is built from TRBV11-2 and TRBJ1-2; tentative D call: TRBD1 (6 bases). The V end lost 6 bases, the J end lost 4 bases, and 18 bases lay between the germline ends. The germline V gene has CDR1 SGHAT and CDR2 FQNNGV. The CDR3 spans 15 residues. The CDR3 sequence is CASSPGGTTSYGYTF. The CDR3 nucleotides are TGTGCCAGCAGTCCCGGGGGGACAACCAGCTATGGCTACACCTTC.

The table lists this clonotype with many counts. This sequence joins TRBV2 and TRBJ2-2; tentative D call: TRBD1 (6 bases). Trimming took 11 bases from V and 4 from J, leaving 14 bases between them. The CDR3 is 13 residues long. Germline loops: CDR1 SNHLY, CDR2 FYNNEI. The CDR3, as DNA: TGTGCCGGCAATACAGGGCCCACCGGGGAGCTGTTTTTT. It is translated as CAGNTGPTGELFF.